Sequencing of this T cell receptor (beta chain) was carried out in a study of blood T cells in healthy people across ages. Findings and limits, study-wide: Diversity was estimated from one million T cells, and these estimates were considered underestimates. In these data, TCR beta diversity tracked strongly with naive T cell percentage.

About this clonotype: Antigen: not known.

In germline, CDR1 is MNHEY, CDR2 SMNVEV (reference sequence). V trimming: 6 bases; J trimming: 9 bases; junction bases outside the gene matches: 10. The CDR3 length is 14 residues. Samples had at least 6.5 million PBMCs isolated from them. Primed by a sample-barcoded 5' primer and a J-beta primer mix, a second PCR proceeded for about 6 to 12 cycles. MiXCR was run by TCRdb on the 5' RACE reads, yielding one entry per CDR3 protein. This table holds over a million distinct CDR3 sequences, approximately 59% found once. The V and J genes are TRBV27 and TRBJ2-7; 11 nucleotides match TRBD2. The sequenced sample was blood. This TCR derives from a man in his late teens or twenties in good health. This chain's CDR3 is CASSFSGGGRGQYF. The CDR3 nucleotides read TGTGCCAGCAGCTTTAGCGGGGGGGGACGCGGGCAGTACTTC.